This T cell receptor (beta chain) was identified during a study of blood T cells in healthy people across ages. The study, taken as a whole, reports: The study found more naive CD4+ cells and higher diversity in long-lived than aged donors. Roughly linear declines in TCR beta diversity per million T cells occurred with age. Naive T cell percentage showed a strong correlation with the diversity of TCR beta.

It was with a sample-barcoded 5' primer and a J-beta primer mix that a second PCR of roughly 7 to 12 cycles was run. Each CDR3 protein gets one entry after TCRdb re-called the 5' RACE reads with MiXCR. The data contain about 1.5 million distinct CDR3 sequences, approximately 39% of them singletons. A word on this clonotype: Its antigen remains unidentified.

CDR3 length: 16 residues. The V end lost 5 bases, the J end lost 1 base, and 14 bases lay between the germline ends. Germline V gene lookup returns CDR1 SEHNR and CDR2 FQNEAQ (reference sequence). The receptor comes from a woman aged 18-29 years in good health. Sequenced sample: blood. The genes are TRBV7-9 and TRBJ2-2; D uncertain. The CDR3 loop reads CASSPRRGVNTGELFF. The CDR3 nucleotides are TGTGCCAGCAGCCCCAGGCGTGGCGTGAACACCGGGGAGCTGTTTTTT.